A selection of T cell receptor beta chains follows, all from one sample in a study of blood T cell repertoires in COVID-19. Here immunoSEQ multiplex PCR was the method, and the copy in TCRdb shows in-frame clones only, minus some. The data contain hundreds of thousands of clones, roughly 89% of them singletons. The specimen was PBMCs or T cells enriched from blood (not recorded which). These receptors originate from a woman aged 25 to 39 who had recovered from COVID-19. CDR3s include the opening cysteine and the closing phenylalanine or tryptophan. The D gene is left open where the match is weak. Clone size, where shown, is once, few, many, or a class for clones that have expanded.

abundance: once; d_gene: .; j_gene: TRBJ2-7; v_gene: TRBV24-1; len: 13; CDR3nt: TGTGCCACCAGTCCGAACGAGAGGGACGAGCAGTACTTC; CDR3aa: CATSPNERDEQYF
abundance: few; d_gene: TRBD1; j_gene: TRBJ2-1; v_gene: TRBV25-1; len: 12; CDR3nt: TGTGCCAGCAGTGATCACAGGGGTAAGCAGTTCTTC; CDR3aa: CASSDHRGKQFF
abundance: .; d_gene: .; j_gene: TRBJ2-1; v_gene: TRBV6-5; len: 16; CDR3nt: TGTGCCAGCAGTTACTCGCTGGGGAGCTCCTACAATGAGCAGTTCTTC; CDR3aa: CASSYSLGSSYNEQFF
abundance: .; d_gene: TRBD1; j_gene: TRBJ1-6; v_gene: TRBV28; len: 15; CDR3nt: TGTGCCAGCAGCCCCGGACAGGGTTTCGATTCACCCCTCCACTTT; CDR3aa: CASSPGQGFDSPLHF
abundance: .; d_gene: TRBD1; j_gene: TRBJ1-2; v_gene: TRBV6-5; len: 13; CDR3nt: TGTGCCAGCAGCCGGGACAGACTGTATGGCTACACCTTC; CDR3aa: CASSRDRLYGYTF
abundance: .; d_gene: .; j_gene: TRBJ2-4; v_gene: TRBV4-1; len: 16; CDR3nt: TGCGCCAGCAGCCAAGATAGGACAGTCGGCAAAAACATTCAGTACTTC; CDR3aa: CASSQDRTVGKNIQYF
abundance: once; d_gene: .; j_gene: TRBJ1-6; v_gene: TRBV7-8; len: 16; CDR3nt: TGTGCCAGCAGCTTTGGGAAAACAGGGAGCAATTCACCCCTCCACTTT; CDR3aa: CASSFGKTGSNSPLHF
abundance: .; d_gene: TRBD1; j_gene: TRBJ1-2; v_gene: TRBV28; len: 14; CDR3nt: TGTGCCAGCAGTTCGGGACAGGGGAGGGGTGGCTACACCTTC; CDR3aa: CASSSGQGRGGYTF
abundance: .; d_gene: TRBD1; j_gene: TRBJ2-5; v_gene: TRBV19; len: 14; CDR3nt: TGTGCCAGTAAAAAACAGGGGGCCCAAGAGACCCAGTACTTC; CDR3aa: CASKKQGAQETQYF
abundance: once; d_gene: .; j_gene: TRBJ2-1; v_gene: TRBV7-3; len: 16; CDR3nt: TGTGCCAGCAGCTTAAGGGCAGCGGCTATACCCAATGAGCAGTTCTTC; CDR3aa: CASSLRAAAIPNEQFF
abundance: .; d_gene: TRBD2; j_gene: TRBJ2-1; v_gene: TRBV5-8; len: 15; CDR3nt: TGTGCCAGCAGCTTGGCCGGGCGGGAGATCAATGAGCAGTTCTTC; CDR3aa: CASSLAGREINEQFF
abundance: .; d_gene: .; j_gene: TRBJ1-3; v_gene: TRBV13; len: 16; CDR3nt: TGTGCCAGCAGCTATCGACAGGAAGAGTGGGGGAGCACCATATATTTT; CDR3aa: CASSYRQEEWGSTIYF
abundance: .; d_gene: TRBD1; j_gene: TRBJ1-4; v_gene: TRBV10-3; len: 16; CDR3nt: TGTGCCACCGGACAGGATTACGTGACAACTAATGAAAAACTGTTTTTT; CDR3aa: CATGQDYVTTNEKLFF
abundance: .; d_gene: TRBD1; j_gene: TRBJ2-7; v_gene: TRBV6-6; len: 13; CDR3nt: TGTGCCAGCACTCCAGGGGGTGCACGAGAGCAGTACTTC; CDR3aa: CASTPGGAREQYF
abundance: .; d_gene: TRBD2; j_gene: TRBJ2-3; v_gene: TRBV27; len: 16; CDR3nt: TGTGCCAGCAGTTTAAGAGTCGGACTAGCGAGGGATACGCAGTATTTT; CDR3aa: CASSLRVGLARDTQYF
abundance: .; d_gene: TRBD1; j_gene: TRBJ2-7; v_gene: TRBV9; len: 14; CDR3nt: TGTGCCAGCAGCGTAGGGGACAGGGGAGCCGAGCAGTACTTC; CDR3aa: CASSVGDRGAEQYF
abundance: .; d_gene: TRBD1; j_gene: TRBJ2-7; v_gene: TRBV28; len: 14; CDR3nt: TGTGCCAGCAGTCCACCAAGGACAGGGATCGAGCAGTACTTC; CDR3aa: CASSPPRTGIEQYF
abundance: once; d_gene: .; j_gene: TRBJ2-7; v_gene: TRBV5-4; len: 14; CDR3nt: TGTGCCAGCAGCTCACCGGGTTATAACTACGAGCAGTACTTC; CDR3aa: CASSSPGYNYEQYF
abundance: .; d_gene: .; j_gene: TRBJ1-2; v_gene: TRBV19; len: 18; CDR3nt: TGTGCCAGTACCCCCACCGGAGTATCGACAGGAGCTAACTATGGCTACACCTTC; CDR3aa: CASTPTGVSTGANYGYTF
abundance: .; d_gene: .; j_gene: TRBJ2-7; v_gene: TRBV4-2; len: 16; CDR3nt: TGTGCCAGCAGCCTGGGGGCGGCGCAGAGCTCCTACGAGCAGTACTTC; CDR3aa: CASSLGAAQSSYEQYF
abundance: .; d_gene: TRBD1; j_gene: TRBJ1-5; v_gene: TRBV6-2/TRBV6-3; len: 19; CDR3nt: TGTGCCAGCAGTTACGCAGCCTACGACCGGGACAGGTCGCGCCAGCCCCAGCATTTT; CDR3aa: CASSYAAYDRDRSRQPQHF
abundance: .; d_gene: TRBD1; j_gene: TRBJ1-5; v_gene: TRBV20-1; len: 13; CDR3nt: TGCAGTGCCAGTGGACAGGGGGATCAGCCCCAGCATTTT; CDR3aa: CSASGQGDQPQHF
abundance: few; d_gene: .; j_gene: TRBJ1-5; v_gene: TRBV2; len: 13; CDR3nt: TGTGCCAGCTCTCCGGACAGAAATCAGCCCCAGCATTTT; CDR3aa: CASSPDRNQPQHF
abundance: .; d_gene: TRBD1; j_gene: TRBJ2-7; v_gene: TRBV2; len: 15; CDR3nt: TGTGCCAGCAACTCTCAGGGGGCGGAAGGGTGGGAGCAGTACTTC; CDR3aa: CASNSQGAEGWEQYF
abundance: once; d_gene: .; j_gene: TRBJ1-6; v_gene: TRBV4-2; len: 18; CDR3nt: TGTGCCAGCAGCCAAGATCGGGCAGGCCGGGGAGGGATTTCACCCCTCCACTTT; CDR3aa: CASSQDRAGRGGISPLHF
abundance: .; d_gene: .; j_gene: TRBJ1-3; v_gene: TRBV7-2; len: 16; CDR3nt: TGTGCCAGCAGCCCCTCCTCAATGGGCCTGGGAAACACCATATATTTT; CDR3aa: CASSPSSMGLGNTIYF
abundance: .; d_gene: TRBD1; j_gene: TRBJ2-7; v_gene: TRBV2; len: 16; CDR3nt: TGTGCCAGCAGAGATCACCGATCGGGACAGGACTACGAGCAGTACTTC; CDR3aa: CASRDHRSGQDYEQYF
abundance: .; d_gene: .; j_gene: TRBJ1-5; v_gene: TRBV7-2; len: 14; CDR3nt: TGTGCCAGCAGCTTAGCGTCAAGCAATCAGCCCCAGCATTTT; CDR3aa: CASSLASSNQPQHF
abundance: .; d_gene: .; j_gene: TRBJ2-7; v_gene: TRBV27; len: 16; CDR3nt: TGTGCCAGCAGTGGCCAAACAGGGAGCTATCCCTACGAGCAGTACTTC; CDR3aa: CASSGQTGSYPYEQYF
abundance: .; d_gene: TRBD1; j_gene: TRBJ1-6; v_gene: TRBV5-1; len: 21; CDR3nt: TGCGCCAGCAGCTTGAATTTAAATGCCGGACAGGGAGGCTCCTATAATTCACCCCTCCACTTT; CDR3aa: CASSLNLNAGQGGSYNSPLHF
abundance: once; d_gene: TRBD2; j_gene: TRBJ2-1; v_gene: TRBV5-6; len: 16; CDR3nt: TGTGCCAGCAGCTGGTTGAATAGCGGGAGGAGGAATGAGCAGTTCTTC; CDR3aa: CASSWLNSGRRNEQFF
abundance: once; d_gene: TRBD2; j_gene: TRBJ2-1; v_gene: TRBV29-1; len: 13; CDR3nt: TGCAGCGTTTCGGGCGGGGGCTACAATGAGCAGTTCTTC; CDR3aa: CSVSGGGYNEQFF
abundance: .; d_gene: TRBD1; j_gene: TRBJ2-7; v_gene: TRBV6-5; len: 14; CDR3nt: TGTGCCAGCAGTATCGACAGGGTTACCAACGAGCAGTACTTC; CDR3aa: CASSIDRVTNEQYF
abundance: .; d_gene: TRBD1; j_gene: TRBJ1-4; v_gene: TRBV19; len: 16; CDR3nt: TGTGCCAGTACCCACGGGAGGGACAGGGGTAATGAAAAACTGTTTTTT; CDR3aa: CASTHGRDRGNEKLFF
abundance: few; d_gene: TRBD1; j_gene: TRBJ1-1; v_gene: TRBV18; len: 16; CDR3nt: TGTGCCAGCTCACCCTCCCAGACAGGGGTGAACACTGAAGCTTTCTTT; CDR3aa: CASSPSQTGVNTEAFF
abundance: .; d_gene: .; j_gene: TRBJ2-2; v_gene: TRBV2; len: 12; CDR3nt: TGTGCCAGCATGGAGGGAACCGGGGAGCTGTTTTTT; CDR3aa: CASMEGTGELFF
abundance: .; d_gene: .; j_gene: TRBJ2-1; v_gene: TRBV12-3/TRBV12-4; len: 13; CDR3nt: TGTGCCAGCAGCGGGACTCCCCCCAATGAGCAGTTCTTC; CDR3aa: CASSGTPPNEQFF
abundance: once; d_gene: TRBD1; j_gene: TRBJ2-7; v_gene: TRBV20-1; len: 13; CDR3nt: TGCAGTGCTAGTCGAAACGACAGGGACGAGCAGTACTTC; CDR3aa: CSASRNDRDEQYF
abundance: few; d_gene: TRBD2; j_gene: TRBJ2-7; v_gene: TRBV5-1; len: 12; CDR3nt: TGCGCCAGTCACGGGAGGTCCCTCGAGCAGTACTTC; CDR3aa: CASHGRSLEQYF
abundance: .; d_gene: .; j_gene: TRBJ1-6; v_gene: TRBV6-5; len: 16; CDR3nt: TGTGCCAGCAGTTATACGGAGAGCTCCTATAATTCACCCCTCCACTTT; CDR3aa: CASSYTESSYNSPLHF
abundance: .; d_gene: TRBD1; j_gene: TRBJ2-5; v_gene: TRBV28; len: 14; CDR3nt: TGTGCCAGCAGGGAATCAGGGGGCGTCGAGACCCAGTACTTC; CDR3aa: CASRESGGVETQYF
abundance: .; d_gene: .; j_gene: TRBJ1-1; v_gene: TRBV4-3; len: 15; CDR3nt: TGCGCCAGCAGCGAAAAACGTCAGGGTTACACTGAAGCTTTCTTT; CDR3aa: CASSEKRQGYTEAFF
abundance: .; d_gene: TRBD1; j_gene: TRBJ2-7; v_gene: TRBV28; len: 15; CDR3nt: TGTGCCAGCAGTCTGACAGGGATTTCTGGCTACGAGCAGTACTTC; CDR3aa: CASSLTGISGYEQYF
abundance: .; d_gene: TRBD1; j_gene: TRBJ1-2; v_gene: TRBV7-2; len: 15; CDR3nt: TGTGCCAGCAGCCCTGGGACAGCGAGAAACTATGGCTACACCTTC; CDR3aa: CASSPGTARNYGYTF
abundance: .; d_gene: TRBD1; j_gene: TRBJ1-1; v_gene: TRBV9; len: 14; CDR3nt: TGTGCCAGCAGCTCCAGGACAGGGGGAACTGAAGCTTTCTTT; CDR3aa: CASSSRTGGTEAFF
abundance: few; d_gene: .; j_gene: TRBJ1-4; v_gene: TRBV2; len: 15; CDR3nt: TGTGCCAGCACTTACGGACTTTCAGCTAATGAAAAACTGTTTTTT; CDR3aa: CASTYGLSANEKLFF
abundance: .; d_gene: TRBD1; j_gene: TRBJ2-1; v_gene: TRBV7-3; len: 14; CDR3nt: TGTGCCAGCAGCTTAACGACAGGGTCCAATGAGCAGTTCTTC; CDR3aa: CASSLTTGSNEQFF
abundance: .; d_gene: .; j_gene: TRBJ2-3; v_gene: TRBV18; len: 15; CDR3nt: TGTGCCAGCTCACCAGACGGTCTAGCCGCAGATACGCAGTATTTT; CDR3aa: CASSPDGLAADTQYF
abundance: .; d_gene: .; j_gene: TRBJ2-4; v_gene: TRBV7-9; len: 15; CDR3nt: TGTGCCAGCAGCTTAGGGGCAGGGGTAGGAGGCATTCAGTACTTC; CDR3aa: CASSLGAGVGGIQYF
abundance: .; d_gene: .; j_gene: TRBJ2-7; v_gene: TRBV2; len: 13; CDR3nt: TGTGCCAGCAGTGATGGAGGATTCTACGAGCAGTACTTC; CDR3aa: CASSDGGFYEQYF
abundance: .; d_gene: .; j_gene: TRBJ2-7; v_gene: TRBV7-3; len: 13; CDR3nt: TGTGCCAGCAGCTTAGGCCTTTCCTACGAGCAGTACTTC; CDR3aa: CASSLGLSYEQYF